This section outlines one T cell receptor (beta chain) sequence together with its context. The record originates from a study of CD8 T cells in Susac syndrome. Per the germline V gene, CDR1 is MNHEY and CDR2 is SMNVEV (reference sequence). V dropped 3 bases and J dropped 7; count of bases not matched to a gene: 2. This CDR3 has 13 residues. RNA amounts of 0.5 to 1 ug underwent reverse transcription with random hexamers. Amplification of TCR beta CDR3 was carried out by immunoSEQ multiplex PCR, which covered 54 Vbeta and 13 Jbeta segments. Each CDR3 protein gets one entry after TCRdb re-called the immunoSEQ multiplex PCR reads with MiXCR. Found here are about 120,000 distinct CDR3 sequences, 90% to 95% of them singletons; the top ten hold 0.098%.

The chain has TRBV27 and TRBJ1-2, with 10 bases lining up with TRBD1. Sequences were obtained from CD4+ T cells from PBMCs. The sequence came from a human donor in good health. CDR3 loop: CASSFGDRGGYTF. The CDR3 nucleotides read TGTGCCAGCAGTTTCGGGGACAGGGGTGGCTACACCTTC.